The 5 T cell receptor beta chains reported below all come from one sample, sequenced in a study of T-cell memory formation after mild COVID-19. TCRdb re-analysed the 5' RACE reads in MiXCR, keeping a single row per CDR3 protein. Counted here are fewer than 550,000 distinct CDR3 sequences, around 20% occurring once; the ten biggest clones make up 8.4%. The sequencing sample was made of PBMCs or a T cell subset sorted from them (not recorded which). The receptors were sampled from an adult woman who had mild COVID-19 (a few samples of this study predate the infection). Cell type and time point are not known.

This clonotype was seen repeatedly, ten times or more. The V call is TRBV7-9, the J call TRBJ2-7; D may correspond to TRBD1 or TRBD2 (5 bases each). CDR3 length: 15 residues. V gave up 5 bases and J gave up 4 bases, with 18 bases separating them. Germline values: CDR1 SEHNR, CDR2 FQNEAQ (reference sequence). The CDR3 DNA follows: TGTGCCAGCAGCCCTACCGGGACGGGACCGTACGAGCAGTACTTC. Protein product: CASSPTGTGPYEQYF.

The chain carries TRBV15 and TRBJ2-1; D remains unclear. This CDR3 region has 12 residues. Germline loops: CDR1 LNHNV, CDR2 YYDKDF (reference sequence). Trimming left V 5 bases short and J 8 bases short, with 10 bases between. CDR3 residues: CATSPRSDEQFF. CDR3 DNA sequence: TGTGCCACCAGCCCCCGATCGGATGAGCAGTTCTTC.

The rearrangement uses TRBV29-1 and TRBJ2-2, with 7 positions matching TRBD1. CDR3 length equals 12 residues. The germline CDR1 and CDR2 sequences are SQVTM and ANQGSEA. V lost 6 bases, J lost 6 bases, and 4 bases stayed unmatched. The CDR3 DNA reads TGCAGCGTCGCCGGGACAGCCGGGGAGCTGTTTTTT. Its protein is CSVAGTAGELFF.

A few counts support this clonotype. The V gene is TRBV10-2, the J gene TRBJ1-6, with D tentatively TRBD1 (6 bases). This CDR3 has 13 amino acids. The V gene's germline CDR1 is WSHSY and CDR2 SAAADI. V was clipped by 6 bases and J by 8 bases, with 11 bases between them. The CDR3 loop is CASRTSGDSPLHF. In DNA, the CDR3 is TGCGCCAGCAGAACCTCAGGGGATTCACCCCTCCACTTT.

This clonotype was observed at least ten times. V gene TRBV12-3 or TRBV12-4 combines with J gene TRBJ1-3; D is unresolved. The CDR3 sequence is 12 residues long. V was clipped by 6 bases and J by 8 bases, with 11 bases between them. The CDR3 nucleotides are TGTGCCAGCAGCCCTGGACTAGACACCATATATTTT. Encoded protein: CASSPGLDTIYF.